This TCR beta chain was retrieved from a study of T cells in Graves' hyperthyroidism and ophthalmopathy. Study findings and constraints: From stable hyperthyroidism, ophthalmopathy was separated by a 13 V-J model. Median prediction lead before ophthalmopathy onset was about 6.3 months with the model.

This clonotype has at least ten counts. Antigen unknown. There were TCR beta CDR3 regions amplified from RNA transcripts. With the HTBI primer set, the TCR CDR3 went through a first round of RT-PCR. TCRdb reprocessed the multiplex PCR reads with MiXCR, giving one entry per CDR3 protein. The sample holds hundreds of thousands of distinct CDR3 sequences, roughly 15% seen once. The receptor was isolated from a woman between 50 and 59 years old with Graves' ophthalmopathy. The source material was blood.

CDR3 nucleotides: TGTGCCAGCTCACTTATGGAAATAGCGGGAAGCACCGGGGAGCTGTTTTTT. Its translation is CASSLMEIAGSTGELFF. The chain uses TRBV18 and TRBJ2-2; 8 bases are a match to TRBD2. This CDR3 region has 17 residues. The germline V gene encodes CDR1 KGHSH and CDR2 LQKENI. Trimming cost V 4 bases and J 4 bases; bases outside gene matches: 11.